Listed here are 5 T cell receptor beta chains from one sample, sequenced in a study of sequential checkpoint blockade in melanoma. Treatment defined: randomized to nivolumab then ipilimumab (arm A) or the reverse (arm B). The table came from immunoSEQ multiplex PCR; TCRdb's copy has only in-frame clones and leaves some out. The sample has over 10,000 clones, around 82% seen once. The sample here was CD8+ T cells sorted from blood (inferred from file names), taken from a patient given nivolumab and ipilimumab in sequence. Receptors were obtained from a human donor with melanoma.

This chain uses TRBV5-1 with TRBJ2-7; 10 bases match TRBD2. CDR1 and CDR2 from the germline V gene are SGHRS and YFSETQ. The V gene end was trimmed by 4 bases and the J gene end by 2 bases; junction bases not matched to a gene: 3. The CDR3 is 14 residues long. The DNA for the CDR3 is TGCGCCAGCAGCCCGGGACTAGCGCCCTACGAGCAGTACTTC. It yields the protein CASSPGLAPYEQYF.

As DNA, the CDR3 is TGTGCCAGCAGCGTAGCGGCGGGAGACGTAGATACGCAGTATTTT. Encoded protein: CASSVAAGDVDTQYF. The J gene is TRBJ2-3, the V gene TRBV9; 7 nucleotides align to TRBD2. The CDR3 sequence is 15 residues long. Trimming cost V 0 bases and J 5 bases; bases outside gene matches: 6. Germline V gene lookup returns CDR1 SGDLS and CDR2 YYNGEE.

This chain joins TRBV7-9 and TRBJ2-1; maybe TRBD2 (5 bases). Germline values: CDR1 SEHNR, CDR2 FQNEAQ (reference sequence). The V end was cut by 1 base, the J end by 0 bases, with 13 bases between. The CDR3 is 17 amino acids. The CDR3 DNA reads TGTGCCAGCAGCTTAGAATTGAGCGGCAGCTCCTACAATGAGCAGTTCTTC. Translation gives CASSLELSGSSYNEQFF.

V is TRBV2 and J is TRBJ2-7, with TRBD1 as a possible D gene (5 bases). In germline, CDR1 is SNHLY, CDR2 FYNNEI. V was pared by 6 bases and J by 3 bases, with 9 bases between. The CDR3 is 12 amino acids. In nucleotides, the CDR3 is TGTGCCAGCAGCACAGACAGCTACGAGCAGTACTTC. Its translation is CASSTDSYEQYF.

The V and J genes are TRBV2 and TRBJ2-1, with TRBD2 matching over 9 bases. V trimming: 10 bases; J trimming: 9 bases; junction bases outside the gene matches: 13. There are 14 residues in the CDR3. Per germline, CDR1 SNHLY and CDR2 FYNNEI. The CDR3 reads CANVASGVEGEQFF. As DNA, the CDR3 is TGTGCCAACGTGGCTAGCGGGGTCGAGGGTGAGCAGTTCTTC.